A selection of T cell receptor beta chains follows, all from one sample in a study of PD-L1 blockade in urothelial cancer. The data were produced by immunoSEQ multiplex PCR, yet TCRdb's version contains in-frame clones alone and is incomplete. The table includes around 80,000 clones, less than 95% detected once. This material consisted of PBMCs, taken around atezolizumab (anti-PD-L1) treatment. These receptors all stem from an elderly woman with urothelial cancer. Each CDR3 is given with its conserved first and last residue. The D gene is left open where the match is weak. Expanded clones are given a class, and other clones once, few, many or no size at all.

V gene,clone size,D gene,J gene,CDR3 protein,CDR3 DNA
TRBV7-9,-,TRBD2,TRBJ2-2,CASSLGWREGVTGELFF,TGTGCCAGCAGCTTAGGCTGGCGGGAGGGGGTCACCGGGGAGCTGTTTTTT
TRBV21-1,-,-,TRBJ2-3,CASSEREGVDTQYF,TGTGCCAGCAGTGAGCGGGAGGGTGTGGATACGCAGTATTTT
TRBV28,-,-,TRBJ2-4,CASSSGTTAKNIQYF,TGTGCCAGCAGTTCCGGGACAACAGCCAAAAACATTCAGTACTTC
TRBV7-9,-,-,TRBJ2-5,CASSLVEKAVNF,TGTGCCAGCAGCTTAGTGGAGAAGGCCGTAAACTTC
TRBV9,-,TRBD1,TRBJ1-4,CASSAPGGTNEKLFF,TGTGCCAGCAGCGCCCCAGGGGGGACTAATGAAAAACTGTTTTTT
TRBV5-4,-,TRBD2,TRBJ2-1,CASSPGTSNHNEQFF,TGTGCCAGCAGCCCCGGGACTAGCAACCACAATGAGCAGTTCTTC
TRBV25-1,-,TRBD1,TRBJ1-5,CASSETGGNQPQHF,TGTGCCAGCAGTGAGACAGGGGGTAATCAGCCCCAGCATTTT
TRBV19,few,-,TRBJ1-4,CARRIYATNEKLFF,TGTGCCAGGCGAATATATGCAACTAATGAAAAACTGTTTTTT
TRBV20-1,-,-,TRBJ1-1,CSAVRGGAFF,TGCAGTGCGGTACGGGGTGGTGCTTTCTTT
TRBV6-5,once,TRBD1,TRBJ1-1,CASSLSGGRWTEAFF,TGTGCCAGCAGTTTATCAGGGGGCAGATGGACTGAAGCTTTCTTT
TRBV19,-,-,TRBJ1-2,CASSTPIDRNYGYTF,TGTGCCAGTAGTACCCCAATTGACAGAAACTATGGCTACACCTTC
TRBV23-1,once,-,TRBJ2-6,CASSVGQGNSGANVLTF,TGCGCCAGCTCCGTGGGGCAGGGAAACTCTGGGGCCAACGTCCTGACTTTC
TRBV9,-,-,TRBJ2-2,CASSELLLAENTGELFF,TGTGCCAGCAGCGAGCTCTTGTTAGCGGAGAACACCGGGGAGCTGTTTTTT
TRBV9,once,TRBD1,TRBJ1-1,CASSVGTGTTEAFF,TGTGCCAGCAGCGTAGGGACAGGGACGACTGAAGCTTTCTTT
TRBV6-5,-,TRBD1,TRBJ1-1,CASSYLGTGPNTEAFF,TGTGCCAGCAGTTACCTTGGGACAGGGCCGAACACTGAAGCTTTCTTT
TRBV5-1,-,-,TRBJ2-3,CASSSGLGTDTQYF,TGCGCCAGCAGCTCGGGACTCGGCACAGATACGCAGTATTTT
TRBV2,-,-,TRBJ2-7,CASSEGQVYEQYF,TGTGCCAGCAGTGAAGGACAAGTCTACGAGCAGTACTTC
TRBV5-5,once,TRBD1,TRBJ2-2,CASSFTGTGGGELFF,TGTGCCAGCAGCTTTACCGGGACAGGGGGCGGGGAGCTGTTTTTT
TRBV19,-,-,TRBJ2-3,CASQTTLGTDTQYF,TGTGCCAGCCAGACTACCCTCGGCACAGATACGCAGTATTTT
TRBV9,-,-,TRBJ2-7,CASSVGGFYEQYF,TGTGCCAGCAGCGTAGGAGGGTTCTACGAGCAGTACTTC
TRBV5-1,-,TRBD2,TRBJ2-3,CASSHLAGASTDTQYF,TGCGCCAGCAGCCACTTAGCGGGAGCGAGCACAGATACGCAGTATTTT
TRBV28,-,-,TRBJ1-2,CASSLEGNGYTF,TGTGCCAGCAGTTTAGAGGGAAATGGCTACACCTTC
TRBV2,-,TRBD2,TRBJ2-2,CASSGGRTSGELFF,TGTGCCAGCAGTGGAGGCAGGACTAGCGGGGAGCTGTTTTTT
TRBV28,-,-,TRBJ1-3,CASSLWPSAVPVLSGNTIYF,TGTGCCAGCAGTTTATGGCCCTCTGCGGTCCCCGTATTGTCCGGAAACACCATATATTTT
TRBV18,-,-,TRBJ1-3,CASSPPGTPIGNTIYF,TGTGCCAGCTCACCACCCGGGACACCTATCGGAAACACCATATATTTT
TRBV6-1,-,-,TRBJ1-1,CASCLGGLDLEAFF,TGTGCCAGCTGCCTCGGAGGGTTAGACCTTGAAGCTTTCTTT
TRBV28,once,TRBD1,TRBJ2-5,CASSLRPGGTQYF,TGTGCCAGCAGTCTTAGACCAGGGGGGACCCAGTACTTC
TRBV6-1,-,-,TRBJ2-5,CASLPGVGETQYF,TGTGCCAGCCTGCCCGGAGTCGGGGAGACCCAGTACTTC
TRBV7-6,-,-,TRBJ2-3,CASSSGTDTQYF,TGTGCCAGCAGCTCGGGCACAGATACGCAGTATTTT
TRBV30,-,-,TRBJ2-5,CAWSVKGGLQETQYF,TGTGCCTGGAGTGTAAAGGGCGGACTCCAAGAGACCCAGTACTTC
TRBV6-5,once,-,TRBJ1-4,CASRRAATNEKLFF,TGTGCCAGCAGGCGGGCAGCAACTAATGAAAAACTGTTTTTT
TRBV28,-,-,TRBJ1-2,CASSAQDWSYGYTF,TGTGCCAGCAGTGCCCAAGACTGGTCCTATGGCTACACCTTC
TRBV5-1,once,-,TRBJ1-1,CASSWSREMNTEAFF,TGCGCCAGCAGCTGGAGTCGGGAGATGAACACTGAAGCTTTCTTT
TRBV30,-,TRBD1,TRBJ2-1,CAWRVTGSNEQFF,TGTGCCTGGAGGGTGACAGGGTCGAATGAGCAGTTCTTC
TRBV19,-,-,TRBJ2-7,CASSIAVGSSYEQYF,TGTGCCAGTAGTATCGCGGTTGGCAGCTCCTACGAGCAGTACTTC
TRBV5-1,-,-,TRBJ1-2,CASSPTGSDYGYTF,TGCGCCAGCAGCCCTACAGGGAGCGACTATGGCTACACCTTC
TRBV28,-,-,TRBJ1-2,CASSLEQSSNYGYTF,TGTGCCAGCAGTTTGGAACAGAGCTCTAACTATGGCTACACCTTC
TRBV2,-,TRBD2,TRBJ2-2,CASSTSASGSDTGELFF,TGTGCCAGCAGTACCTCTGCTAGCGGGTCAGACACCGGGGAGCTGTTTTTT
TRBV19,-,TRBD2,TRBJ2-1,CASSRNPGLSGGNNNEQFF,TGTGCCAGTAGTAGAAATCCGGGACTCAGCGGGGGAAACAACAATGAGCAGTTCTTC
TRBV21-1,-,-,TRBJ1-1,CASSSARQGLNTEAFF,TGTGCCAGCAGCTCCGCCCGGCAGGGGTTGAACACTGAAGCTTTCTTT
TRBV15,once,-,TRBJ2-3,CATNTGFGTDTQYF,TGTGCCACCAATACAGGGTTTGGAACAGATACGCAGTATTTT
TRBV6-5,-,TRBD1,TRBJ2-7,CASTPGQGAGEQYF,TGTGCCAGCACCCCGGGACAGGGGGCAGGGGAGCAGTACTTC
TRBV5-4,-,TRBD2,TRBJ2-1,CASSLTELAGIEQFF,TGTGCCAGCAGCTTAACAGAACTAGCGGGAATTGAGCAGTTCTTC
TRBV27,-,-,TRBJ2-1,CASSLWGAGSYNEQFF,TGTGCCAGCAGTTTATGGGGTGCGGGCTCCTACAATGAGCAGTTCTTC
TRBV7-6,-,TRBD2,TRBJ2-2,CASSLVLAGGTGELFF,TGTGCCAGCAGCTTAGTATTAGCGGGGGGCACCGGGGAGCTGTTTTTT
TRBV6-5,-,TRBD1,TRBJ1-1,CASSLRRQGAEAFF,TGTGCCAGCAGTTTACGGCGACAGGGGGCTGAAGCTTTCTTT
TRBV2,-,-,TRBJ2-3,CASTEGDQVDTQYF,TGTGCCAGCACCGAGGGAGATCAGGTAGATACGCAGTATTTT
TRBV7-6,-,-,TRBJ2-1,CASNLASGPVNEQFF,TGTGCCAGCAACTTAGCCAGCGGGCCAGTCAATGAGCAGTTCTTC
TRBV18,once,-,TRBJ1-2,CASSPQSTAYYGYTF,TGTGCCAGCTCACCCCAAAGTACAGCCTACTATGGCTACACCTTC
TRBV5-1,-,-,TRBJ1-1,CASSLAGQEDTEAFF,TGCGCCAGCAGCTTGGCTGGGCAGGAAGACACTGAAGCTTTCTTT
TRBV27,-,-,TRBJ2-1,CASWSSYNEQFF,TGTGCCAGCTGGAGCTCCTACAATGAGCAGTTCTTC
TRBV18,-,TRBD1,TRBJ1-5,CASSPPGTGDRNQPQHF,TGTGCCAGCTCACCCCCCGGGACAGGGGACCGCAATCAGCCCCAGCATTTT
TRBV15,-,-,TRBJ2-1,CATSRGLRNEQFF,TGTGCCACCAGCAGAGGTCTGAGGAATGAGCAGTTCTTC
TRBV27,-,-,TRBJ2-3,CASSFRGTDTQYF,TGTGCCAGCAGTTTTCGGGGCACAGATACGCAGTATTTT
TRBV9,once,-,TRBJ2-7,CASSPPGPPYEQYF,TGTGCCAGCAGCCCCCCAGGCCCCCCTTACGAGCAGTACTTC
TRBV27,-,TRBD1,TRBJ1-1,CASSLFRQGTEAFF,TGTGCCAGCAGTTTATTTCGACAGGGGACTGAAGCTTTCTTT
TRBV7-3,-,-,TRBJ2-2,CASSPGPSNTGELFF,TGTGCCAGCAGCCCAGGGCCCAGTAACACCGGGGAGCTGTTTTTT